The following is a T cell receptor (beta chain) sequence with its context. The data are from a study of blood T cell repertoires in COVID-19. Study summary: Material from acute and convalescent COVID-19 was sourced from the United States, Italy and Spain. Sources were T cells, B-cell-depleted T cells, or PBMCs; the material itself was cDNA or gDNA.

In the original workflow: Reference gene primer amplification in the assay estimated nucleated cell counts. Clones were sequenced by immunoSEQ multiplex PCR, and TCRdb holds only the in-frame ones, with some missing. That table supplies the V and J calls and clone size; D and trimming were determined from the DNA. The sample includes under 300,000 clones, under 90% seen only once; the top ten take about 3.2%. V was pared by 2 bases and J by 2 bases, with 10 bases between. CDR1 is MGHRA and CDR2 is YSYEKL in the germline V gene. The CDR3 is 14 residues long. The sequencing input was peripheral blood. The V gene is TRBV4-1, the J gene TRBJ2-7; possibly TRBD2 for D (6 bases). The receptor comes from a woman aged 60-70 years with active or convalescent COVID-19. The CDR3 region has the DNA TGCGCCAGCAGCCAATGGGGCGGGACCTACGAGCAGTACTTC. Encoded protein: CASSQWGGTYEQYF.